The clone carrying this TCR beta chain was recorded a few times. What was amplified from RNA transcripts were TCR beta CDR3 regions. Initially, a first-round RT-PCR of the TCR CDR3 employed the HTBI primer set. TCRdb reprocessed the multiplex PCR reads via MiXCR and lists one record per CDR3 protein. The sample has 300,000 to 400,000 distinct CDR3 sequences, over 15% seen once. This sample stems from a study of T cells in Graves' hyperthyroidism and ophthalmopathy. When ophthalmopathy did not progress within 18 months, Graves' hyperthyroidism was considered stable. Fresh peripheral blood, approximately 10 ml, was the source of the PBMCs. V gave up 3 bases and J gave up 0 bases, with 11 bases separating them. The CDR3 extends over 15 amino acids.

The rearrangement joins TRBV12-3 or TRBV12-4 to TRBJ2-5; D remains ambiguous. Sequenced material: blood. This receptor was identified in a woman in her 50s with Graves' hyperthyroidism. CDR3 protein: CASSFPDQHQETQYF. The CDR3, as DNA: TGTGCCAGCAGTTTCCCGGACCAACACCAAGAGACCCAGTACTTC.